The source of this T cell receptor (beta chain) is a study of cytomegalovirus exposure and HLA in healthy donors. General observations from the study: Researchers reported in a later analysis that a missense DCLRE1C variant was tied to TCR beta V- and J-gene trimming. Accurate predictions that matched the HLA-A and HLA-B alleles of most subjects were reportedly made from TCR beta sequences.

This clone was seen a handful of times. Antigen: not known. The germline gives CDR1 SGDLS, CDR2 YYNGEE. V lost 0 bases to trimming and J lost 4 bases, with 13 bases between them. This CDR3 has 15 residues. The PCR had 60 Vbeta and 13 Jbeta primers. TCRdb's copy holds only in-frame clones and misses some; the assay was immunoSEQ multiplex PCR. Altogether 130,000 to 150,000 clones are present, roughly 85% being singletons, with the ten largest covering roughly 0.68%. This chain connects TRBV9 to TRBJ1-2; no reliable D call. The TCR was taken from a male donor in good health and CMV-seronegative. Sequences were obtained from PBMCs. The CDR3 nucleotides are TGTGCCAGCAGCGTAGACGGGGTTGGGTTCTATGGCTACACCTTC. Its translation is CASSVDGVGFYGYTF.